A single sample is the source of the 6 T cell receptor beta chains below, sequenced in a study. TCRdb independently ran MiXCR on the 5' RACE reads; one entry per CDR3 protein. The profile covers approximately 10,000 distinct CDR3 sequences, with around 25% appearing a single time and roughly 3.2% taken by the ten largest. Treg sorting used a CD4+CD25+CD127-/low gate. The specimen sequenced was Tregs sorted from blood. The receptors were sampled from a female donor with breast cancer.

By proportion, this clonotype is medium-sized. The V call is TRBV15, the J call TRBJ1-5, with 10 bases aligning to TRBD1. Trimming at V came to 0 bases and at J to 2 bases, leaving 1 base not matched to a gene. The CDR3 is made up of 16 amino acids. Germline CDR1 and CDR2: LNHNV and YYDKDF (reference sequence). The CDR3 region is CATSRDGTGGNQPQHF. CDR3 DNA: TGTGCCACCAGCAGAGATGGGACAGGGGGCAATCAGCCCCAGCATTTT.

This clonotype was seen a single time. It may be a read error: a sequence one base away is much more abundant. In nucleotides, the CDR3 is TGCGCCAACAGCTTGGCCGAGGAGCTGTTTTTT. This translates into CANSLAEELFF. The chain uses TRBV5-1 and TRBJ2-2; D not resolved. This CDR3 has 11 amino acids. In germline, CDR1 is SGHRS, CDR2 YFSETQ.

This clonotype has ten or more counts. This chain uses TRBV11-2 with TRBJ2-7, with D perhaps matching TRBD2 (5 bases). There are 15 residues in the CDR3. The germline CDR1 and CDR2 sequences are SGHAT and FQNNGV. The V gene lost 0 bases and the J gene lost 2 bases, with 11 bases spanning the gap. Here the CDR3 reads CASSLDEGLTYEQYF. The CDR3 coding sequence is TGTGCCAGCAGCTTAGACGAGGGCTTGACCTACGAGCAGTACTTC.

This clonotype was seen at least ten times. The rearrangement joins TRBV7-9 to TRBJ1-1; 8 nucleotides line up with TRBD1. This CDR3 contains 15 residues. In germline, CDR1 is SEHNR, CDR2 FQNEAQ (reference sequence). The V segment lost 3 bases and the J segment 0 bases; nucleotides outside the gene matches: 3. CDR3 region: CASSFRTGLNTEAFF. The CDR3 region has the DNA TGTGCCAGCAGCTTTAGGACAGGGTTGAACACTGAAGCTTTCTTT.

By share of the sample, this clonotype is medium-sized. The rearrangement joins TRBV24-1 to TRBJ1-5; D is unclear. V was shortened by 5 bases and J by 0 bases, with 7 bases between the two germline ends. The CDR3 is 14 residues long. Germline V gene sequence: CDR1 KGHDR, CDR2 SFDVKD. The CDR3 loop reads CATSGRVSNQPQHF. The CDR3 DNA sequence: TGTGCCACCAGTGGTCGAGTTAGCAATCAGCCCCAGCATTTT.

The count of this clonotype is one. This is likely a read error, given that the CDR3 carries no conserved phenylalanine or tryptophan at its end. The chain uses TRBV4-1 and TRBJ1-1; TRBD1 matches 7 bases. The CDR3 consists of 14 residues. Trimming took 4 bases from V and 5 from J; bases not matched to a gene: 7. Germline CDR1 MGHRA, CDR2 YSYEKL. CDR3 in amino acids: CASSPTGVGTEAFS. CDR3 DNA sequence: TGCGCCAGCAGCCCAACAGGGGTTGGAACTGAAGCTTTCTCC.